The T cell receptor (beta chain) under discussion was sequenced for a study of OX40 agonist ivuxolimab in advanced cancers. With respect to this clone: Antigen unknown.

Looked up from germline, CDR1 is SGHTA and CDR2 is FQGTGA. Trimming took off 4 bases at V and 2 bases at J, with 8 bases between the two ends. The CDR3 runs to 13 residues. Blood sampling took place at baseline, cycle 4 day 1, and cycle 7 day 1. Generated by immunoSEQ multiplex PCR, the TCRdb table keeps only in-frame clones and is missing some. The repertoire holds approximately 82,000 clones, with around 90% as singletons. Study-wide points: CD8+ T cells (on average) carried more expanded clones than CD4+ T cells. Some nonresponders additionally presented with little normalized T-cell clonal expansion.

The sequence came from an adult with an advanced solid tumor such as melanoma, head and neck, liver or kidney cancer. The sequencing here drew on CD4+ or CD8+ T cells sorted from blood, taken in a trial of the OX40 agonist ivuxolimab. This chain joins TRBV7-3 and TRBJ1-1; D is possibly TRBD1 (5 bases). CDR3 nucleotides: TGTGCCAGCAGCTCACAGGATAACACTGAAGCTTTCTTT. Translating gives CASSSQDNTEAFF.